Listed here are 19 T cell receptor beta chains from one sample, sequenced in a study of T-cell reconstitution after alpha-beta-depleted transplantation in children. Unique molecular identifiers were built into the TCRbeta library. TCRdb analysed the PCR reads with MiXCR anew, one entry per CDR3 protein. This sample has around 200,000 distinct CDR3 sequences, with around 7% found just once. This sample comprised PBMCs from the stem cell graft donor, obtained from the stem cell graft. The receptors come from a human donor who donated a stem cell graft to a child with Wiskott-Aldrich syndrome.

This clonotype appeared many times. The rearrangement uses TRBV29-1 and TRBJ1-2, with D unresolved. Trimming took 3 bases from V and 3 from J, leaving 8 bases between them. CDR1 is SQVTM and CDR2 is ANQGSEA in the germline V gene. The CDR3 has 12 amino acids. The CDR3 spells CSVETADYGYTF. Here the CDR3 DNA reads TGCAGCGTTGAGACGGCAGACTATGGCTACACCTTC.

A few counts support this clonotype. The CDR3 DNA follows: TGTGCCTGGAGTGCGCCTAGCGTGGACACCGGGGAGCTGTTTTTT. It codes for CAWSAPSVDTGELFF. V and J are TRBV30 and TRBJ2-2; D possibly corresponds to TRBD2 (6 bases). Between the trimmed V and J ends, which lost 1 base and 3 bases, there was a span of 12 bases. The CDR3 length is 15 residues. Germline CDR1 reads GTSNPN; CDR2 reads SVGIG (reference sequence).

This clonotype was counted at least ten times. The rearrangement uses TRBV12-3 or TRBV12-4 and TRBJ2-1; D not resolved. The CDR3 consists of 14 residues. With 3 bases removed from V and 3 bases from J, the gap between germline ends came to 9 bases. CDR3 amino acids: CASSFPAFYNEQFF. The CDR3 bases are TGTGCCAGCAGTTTCCCCGCCTTCTACAATGAGCAGTTCTTC.

The sample holds a few counts of this clonotype. The gene calls are TRBV27 and TRBJ2-4; no clear D. CDR1 is MNHEY, CDR2 SMNVEV, per germline (reference sequence). Deletions cut 3 bases from V and 1 base from J, with 19 bases between. This CDR3 contains 18 residues. The CDR3 DNA follows: TGTGCCAGCAGTTTCCTGACCGGCAGTTCGGTGGCCAAAAACATTCAGTACTTC. This encodes CASSFLTGSSVAKNIQYF.

In its sample, this clonotype was seen many times. The genes are TRBV12-3 or TRBV12-4 and TRBJ2-7, with D maybe TRBD1 (5 bases). V shed 2 bases and J shed 1 base, with 6 bases lying between them. The CDR3 loop spans 13 amino acids. The DNA of the CDR3 is TGTGCCAGCAGTTTACAGGGTTCCTACGAGCAGTACTTC. Protein: CASSLQGSYEQYF.

This clonotype was seen many times. The chain recombines TRBV24-1 with TRBJ2-3; no reliable D call. V was shortened by 2 bases and J by 1 base, with 6 bases between the two germline ends. CDR3 length: 14 residues. The germline V gene encodes CDR1 KGHDR and CDR2 SFDVKD. The CDR3 loop reads CATSDYWGTDTQYF. CDR3 bases: TGTGCCACCAGTGATTATTGGGGCACAGATACGCAGTATTTT.

This clonotype came up many times. This chain links TRBV20-1 with TRBJ2-2; TRBD2 agrees at 10 bases. CDR1 DFQATT and CDR2 SNEGSKA come from the germline V gene (reference sequence). The V and J ends lost 6 bases and 1 base, in that order; junction bases with no gene match: 2. This CDR3 has 14 residues. CDR3 bases: TGCAGTGCCCCTAGCGGGAGGAACACCGGGGAGCTGTTTTTT. The encoded protein is CSAPSGRNTGELFF.

This clonotype was observed many times. V gene TRBV12-3 or TRBV12-4 combines with J gene TRBJ2-5; no clear D. V lost 5 bases and J 2 bases, leaving 6 bases between the germline ends. The CDR3 is 12 residues long. DNA of the CDR3: TGTGCCAGCAGTATAACTCAAGAGACCCAGTACTTC. Translated, it gives CASSITQETQYF.

This clonotype occurred once. The V call is TRBV10-1, the J call TRBJ1-5; D is uncertain. The ends were cut back, 3 bases at V and 2 bases at J, with 5 bases in the middle. The germline gives CDR1 WNHNN, CDR2 SYGVQD (reference sequence). The CDR3 is 13 residues long. The CDR3 DNA sequence: TGCGCCAGCAGTGATACAGGCAATCAGCCCCAGCATTTT. Amino acid sequence: CASSDTGNQPQHF.

This clonotype has at least ten counts. This chain uses TRBV7-9 with TRBJ2-3; possible D gene TRBD2, 5 bases. Deletions cut 5 bases from V and 4 bases from J, with 19 bases between. This CDR3 region has 16 residues. Germline CDR1 and CDR2: SEHNR and FQNEAQ (reference sequence). CDR3 sequence reads: CASSPQLERAPDTQYF. Here the CDR3 DNA reads TGTGCCAGCAGCCCGCAACTAGAAAGGGCCCCAGATACGCAGTATTTT.

The chain employs TRBV14 and TRBJ1-6; a weak D match, TRBD1 (6 bases). Per germline, CDR1 SGHDN and CDR2 FVKESK. Trimming stripped 3 bases from V and 12 bases from J, with 15 bases between. CDR3 length equals 14 residues. The CDR3 is CASSQAQGFGPLHF. CDR3 coding DNA: TGTGCCAGCAGCCAGGCACAGGGTTTTGGACCCCTCCACTTT.

The genes are TRBV7-9 and TRBJ1-2; D not resolved. Per the germline V gene, CDR1 is SEHNR and CDR2 is FQNEAQ (reference sequence). The CDR3 length is 16 residues. V lost 1 base to trimming and J lost 3 bases, with 15 bases between them. The CDR3 reads CASSLVVGVSHYGYTF. CDR3 coding DNA: TGTGCCAGCAGCTTAGTGGTTGGGGTGTCCCACTATGGCTACACCTTC.

In its sample, this clonotype was seen many times. The CDR3 is CATSEPGTDTQYF. For the CDR3, the DNA is TGTGCCACCAGTGAGCCGGGTACAGATACGCAGTATTTT. V and J are TRBV24-1 and TRBJ2-3; D is ambiguous. This CDR3 contains 13 residues. Germline-derived CDR1 and CDR2 are KGHDR and SFDVKD. V was pared by 4 bases and J by 3 bases, with 7 bases between.

Many counts were recorded for this clonotype. V and J are TRBV5-1 and TRBJ2-7; D remains ambiguous. V lost 0 bases, J lost 0 bases, and 10 bases lay in between. The CDR3 is made up of 15 amino acids. Germline V gene lookup returns CDR1 SGHRS and CDR2 YFSETQ. The CDR3 is CASSLGSQPSYEQYF. The CDR3 nucleotides read TGCGCCAGCAGCTTGGGCAGCCAACCCTCCTACGAGCAGTACTTC.

The V call is TRBV30, the J call TRBJ2-1, with TRBD2 matching over 11 bases. There are 15 residues in the CDR3. With 3 bases clipped from V and 7 bases from J, the junction kept 8 bases outside the gene matches. CDR1 and CDR2 from the germline V gene are GTSNPN and SVGIG (reference sequence). Here the CDR3 DNA reads TGTGCCTGGAGCGGAGGACTAGCGGGTAGAAATGAGCAGTTCTTC. It encodes CAWSGGLAGRNEQFF.

Ten or more counts support this clonotype. This chain connects TRBV20-1 to TRBJ2-1; no firm D call. Looked up from germline, CDR1 is DFQATT and CDR2 is SNEGSKA (reference sequence). Trimming removed 3 bases at V and 2 bases at J, with 14 bases between. The CDR3 sequence is 15 residues long. CDR3 DNA sequence: TGCAGTGCTAGGAATCCTCTCGCTACCTACAATGAGCAGTTCTTC. Residues: CSARNPLATYNEQFF.

The chain is built from TRBV19 and TRBJ2-2; D possibly matches TRBD1 or TRBD2 (5 bases each). The V end was cut by 1 base, the J end by 6 bases, with 6 bases between. This CDR3 is 13 amino acids long. Germline loops: CDR1 LNHDA, CDR2 SQIVND (reference sequence). The CDR3 region has the DNA TGTGCCAGTAGTATAGTGGGACCCGGGGAGCTGTTTTTT. It yields the protein CASSIVGPGELFF.

This clonotype has just a few counts. The V gene is TRBV12-3 or TRBV12-4, the J gene TRBJ2-1, with D possibly being TRBD1 or TRBD2 (6 bases each). The ends were cut back, 7 bases at V and 10 bases at J, with 26 bases in the middle. CDR3 length: 16 residues. CDR3 protein: CASTPGASSPAGEQFF. In DNA, the CDR3 is TGTGCCAGCACCCCGGGGGCTAGTTCCCCAGCAGGGGAGCAGTTCTTC.

This clonotype was detected ten times or more. The chain's CDR3 is CASSSETGLTDTQYF. In DNA form, the CDR3 reads TGTGCCAGCAGTTCCGAGACAGGGTTAACAGATACGCAGTATTTT. The rearrangement joins TRBV7-9 to TRBJ2-3, with 7 nucleotides matching TRBD1. Trimming cost V 6 bases and J 3 bases; bases outside gene matches: 9. Germline values: CDR1 SEHNR, CDR2 FQNEAQ (reference sequence). The CDR3 length is 15 residues.